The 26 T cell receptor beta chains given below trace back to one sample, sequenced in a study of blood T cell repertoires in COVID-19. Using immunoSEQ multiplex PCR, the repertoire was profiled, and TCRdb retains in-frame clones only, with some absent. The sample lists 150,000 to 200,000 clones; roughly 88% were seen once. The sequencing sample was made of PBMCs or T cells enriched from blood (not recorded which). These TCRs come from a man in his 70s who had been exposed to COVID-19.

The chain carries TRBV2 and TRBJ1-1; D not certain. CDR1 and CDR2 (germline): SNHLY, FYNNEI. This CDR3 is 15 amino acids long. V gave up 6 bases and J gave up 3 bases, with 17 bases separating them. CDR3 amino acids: CASRSEIMVDTEAFF. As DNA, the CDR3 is TGTGCCAGCAGGAGTGAGATCATGGTCGACACTGAAGCTTTCTTT.

The CDR3 spells CASSFGGYTEAFF. In DNA form, the CDR3 reads TGTGCCAGCAGCTTTGGAGGTTACACTGAAGCTTTCTTT. The rearrangement joins TRBV5-5 to TRBJ1-1; D ambiguous. From germline, CDR1 is SGHKS and CDR2 YYEKEE (reference sequence). This CDR3 contains 13 residues. Deletions cut 2 bases from V and 3 bases from J, with 8 bases between.

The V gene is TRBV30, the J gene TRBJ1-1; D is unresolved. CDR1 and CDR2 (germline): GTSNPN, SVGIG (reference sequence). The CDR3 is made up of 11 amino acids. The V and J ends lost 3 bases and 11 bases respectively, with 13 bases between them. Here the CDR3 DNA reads TGTGCCTGGAGGGGGTACCGGGAGGCTTTCTTT. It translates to CAWRGYREAFF.

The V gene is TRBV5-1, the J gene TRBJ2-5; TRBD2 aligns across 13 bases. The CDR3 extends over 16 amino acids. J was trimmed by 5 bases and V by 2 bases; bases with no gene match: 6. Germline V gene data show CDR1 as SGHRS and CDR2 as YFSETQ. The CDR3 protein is CASSFQLAGGGETQYF. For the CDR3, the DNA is TGCGCCAGCAGCTTTCAACTAGCGGGAGGGGGGGAGACCCAGTACTTC.

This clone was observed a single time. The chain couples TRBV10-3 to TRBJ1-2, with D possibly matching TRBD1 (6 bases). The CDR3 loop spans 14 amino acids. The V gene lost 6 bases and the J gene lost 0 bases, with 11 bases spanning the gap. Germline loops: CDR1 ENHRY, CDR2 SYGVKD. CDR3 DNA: TGTGCCATCAGATCGGACAGTACTAACTATGGCTACACCTTC. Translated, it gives CAIRSDSTNYGYTF.

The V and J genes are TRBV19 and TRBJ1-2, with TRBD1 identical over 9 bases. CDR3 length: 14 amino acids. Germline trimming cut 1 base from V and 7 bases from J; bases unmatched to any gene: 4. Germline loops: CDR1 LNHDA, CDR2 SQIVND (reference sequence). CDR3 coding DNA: TGTGCCAGTAGTATAGGGGGACAGGGACCTGGCTACACCTTC. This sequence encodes CASSIGGQGPGYTF.

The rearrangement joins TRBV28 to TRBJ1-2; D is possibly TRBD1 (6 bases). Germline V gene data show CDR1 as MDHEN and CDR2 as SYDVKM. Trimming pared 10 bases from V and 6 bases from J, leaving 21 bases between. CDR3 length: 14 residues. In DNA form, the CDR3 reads TGTGCCACCTTCCTAGGGGGGGCTTCGGATGGCTACACCTTC. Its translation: CATFLGGASDGYTF.

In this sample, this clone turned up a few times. This chain's CDR3 is CASSLPYRGDTEAFF. The DNA of the CDR3 is TGTGCCAGCAGCCTACCTTACAGGGGCGACACTGAAGCTTTCTTT. The V and J genes are TRBV7-9 and TRBJ1-1; 7 bases agree with TRBD1. CDR1 and CDR2 (germline): SEHNR, FQNEAQ (reference sequence). Unmatched junction bases numbered 9, after V lost 5 bases and J lost 3 bases. The CDR3 runs to 15 residues.

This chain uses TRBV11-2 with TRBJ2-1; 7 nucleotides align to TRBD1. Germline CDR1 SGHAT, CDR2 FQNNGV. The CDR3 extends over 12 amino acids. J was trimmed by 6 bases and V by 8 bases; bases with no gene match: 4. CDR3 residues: CASRRDSNEQFF. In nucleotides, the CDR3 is TGTGCCAGCCGCCGGGACAGCAATGAGCAGTTCTTC.

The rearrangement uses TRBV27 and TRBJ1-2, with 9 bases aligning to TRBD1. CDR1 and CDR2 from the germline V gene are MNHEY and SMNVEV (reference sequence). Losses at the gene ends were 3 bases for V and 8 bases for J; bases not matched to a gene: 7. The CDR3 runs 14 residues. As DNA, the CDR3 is TGTGCCAGCAGTTTCCGGACAGGGGTCGCCGGCTACACCTTC. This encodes CASSFRTGVAGYTF.

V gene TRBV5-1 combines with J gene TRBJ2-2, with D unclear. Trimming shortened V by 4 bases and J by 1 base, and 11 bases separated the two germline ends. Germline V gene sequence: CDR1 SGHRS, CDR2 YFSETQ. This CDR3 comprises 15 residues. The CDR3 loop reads CASSLPLGNTGELFF. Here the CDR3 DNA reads TGCGCCAGCAGCCTACCCCTCGGGAACACCGGGGAGCTGTTTTTT.

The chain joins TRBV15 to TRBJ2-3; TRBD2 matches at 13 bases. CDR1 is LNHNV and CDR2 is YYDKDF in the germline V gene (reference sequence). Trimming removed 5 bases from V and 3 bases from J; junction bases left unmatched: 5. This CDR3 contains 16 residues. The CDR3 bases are TGTGCCACCAGCGGAGGACTAGCGGGAGTTACAGATACGCAGTATTTT. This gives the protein CATSGGLAGVTDTQYF.

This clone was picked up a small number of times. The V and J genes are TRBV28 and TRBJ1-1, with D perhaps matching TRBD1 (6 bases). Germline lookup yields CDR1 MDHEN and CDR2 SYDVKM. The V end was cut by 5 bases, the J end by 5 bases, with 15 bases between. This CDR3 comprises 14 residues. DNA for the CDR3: TGTGCCAGCAGTGAGGGTCAGGGGAGTACTGAAGCTTTCTTT. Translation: CASSEGQGSTEAFF.

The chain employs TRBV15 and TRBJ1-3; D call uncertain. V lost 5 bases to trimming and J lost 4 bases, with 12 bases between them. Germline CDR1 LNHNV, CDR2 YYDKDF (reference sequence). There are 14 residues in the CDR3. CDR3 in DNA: TGTGCCACCAGCGAGAGGCCACTAGGAAACACCATATATTTT. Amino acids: CATSERPLGNTIYF.

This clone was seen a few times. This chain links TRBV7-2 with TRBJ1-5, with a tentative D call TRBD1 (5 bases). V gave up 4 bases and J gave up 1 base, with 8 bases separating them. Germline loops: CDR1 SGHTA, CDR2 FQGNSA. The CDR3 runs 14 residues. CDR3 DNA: TGTGCCAGCAGCTCCCGACAGAGCAATCAGCCCCAGCATTTT. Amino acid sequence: CASSSRQSNQPQHF.

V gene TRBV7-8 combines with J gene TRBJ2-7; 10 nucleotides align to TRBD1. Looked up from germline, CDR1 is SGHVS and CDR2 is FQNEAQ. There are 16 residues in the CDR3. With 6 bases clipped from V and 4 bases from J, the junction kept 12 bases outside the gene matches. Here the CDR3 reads CASRGPGTGVMYEQYF. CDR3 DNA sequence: TGTGCCAGCAGGGGCCCCGGGACAGGGGTGATGTACGAGCAGTACTTC.

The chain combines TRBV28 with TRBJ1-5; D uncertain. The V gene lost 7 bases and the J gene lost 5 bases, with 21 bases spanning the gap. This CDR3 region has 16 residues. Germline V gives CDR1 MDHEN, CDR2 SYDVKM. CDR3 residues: CASTDIRESFYQPQHF. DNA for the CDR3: TGTGCCAGCACCGATATTAGGGAGAGTTTTTATCAGCCCCAGCATTTT.

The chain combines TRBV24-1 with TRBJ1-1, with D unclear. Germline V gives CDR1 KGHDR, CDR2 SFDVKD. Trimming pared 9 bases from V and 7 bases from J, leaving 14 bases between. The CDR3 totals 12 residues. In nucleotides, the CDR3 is TGTGCCACCGGATCACAGCCGAATGAAGCTTTCTTT. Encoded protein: CATGSQPNEAFF.

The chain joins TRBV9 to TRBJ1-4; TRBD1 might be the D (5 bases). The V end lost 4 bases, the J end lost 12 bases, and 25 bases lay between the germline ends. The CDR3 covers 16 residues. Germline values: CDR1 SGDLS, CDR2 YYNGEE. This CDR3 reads CASSPRGDIGGSELFF. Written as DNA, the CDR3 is TGTGCCAGCAGCCCTCGCGGAGATATCGGGGGATCAGAACTGTTTTTT.

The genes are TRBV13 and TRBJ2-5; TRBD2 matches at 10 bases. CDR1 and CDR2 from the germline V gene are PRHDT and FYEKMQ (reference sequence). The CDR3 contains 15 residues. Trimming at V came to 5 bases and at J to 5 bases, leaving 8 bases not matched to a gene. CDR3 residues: CASSIIAGGGETQYF. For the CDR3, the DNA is TGTGCCAGCAGCATAATAGCGGGAGGAGGGGAGACCCAGTACTTC. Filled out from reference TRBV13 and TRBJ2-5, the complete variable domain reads AAGVIQSPRHLIKEKRETATLKCYPIPRHDTVYWYQQGPGQDPQFLISFYEKMQSDKGSIPDRFSAQQFSDYHSELNMSSLELGDSALYFCASSIIAGGGETQYFGPGTRLLVL.

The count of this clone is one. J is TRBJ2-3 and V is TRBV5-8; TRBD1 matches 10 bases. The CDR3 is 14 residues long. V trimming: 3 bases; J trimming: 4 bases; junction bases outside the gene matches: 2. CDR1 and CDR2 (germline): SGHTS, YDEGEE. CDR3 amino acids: CASSWGTGADTQYF. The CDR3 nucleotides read TGTGCCAGCAGCTGGGGGACAGGGGCAGATACGCAGTATTTT.

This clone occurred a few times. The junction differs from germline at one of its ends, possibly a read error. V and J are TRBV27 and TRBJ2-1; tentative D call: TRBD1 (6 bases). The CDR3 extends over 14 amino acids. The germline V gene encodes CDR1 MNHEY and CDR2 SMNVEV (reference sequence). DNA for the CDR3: TGTGCCAGCAGTTTAGGGGGCCCCTACAGTGAGCAGTTCTTC. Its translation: CASSLGGPYSEQFF.

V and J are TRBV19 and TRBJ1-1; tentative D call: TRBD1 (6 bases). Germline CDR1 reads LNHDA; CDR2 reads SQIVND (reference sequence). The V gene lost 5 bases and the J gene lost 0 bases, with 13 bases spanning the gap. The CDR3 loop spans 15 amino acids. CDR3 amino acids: CASSPQDRMNTEAFF. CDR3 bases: TGTGCCAGTAGTCCCCAGGACAGAATGAACACTGAAGCTTTCTTT.

As DNA, the CDR3 is TGTGCCAGCAGCCAAGAAGTCACAGGGGGTATTCAGAACACTGAAGCTTTCTTT. This sequence encodes CASSQEVTGGIQNTEAFF. This sequence joins TRBV3-1 (or the pseudogene TRBV3-2) and TRBJ1-1, with TRBD1 matching 8 bases. The CDR3 sequence is 18 residues long. J lost 1 base, V lost 0 bases, and 10 bases had no gene match. Germline V gives CDR1 LGHDT, CDR2 YNNKEL (reference sequence).

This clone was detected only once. The CDR3 reads CAWSKPPGYGYTF. CDR3 DNA sequence: TGTGCCTGGAGCAAACCCCCCGGCTATGGCTACACCTTC. This sequence joins TRBV30 and TRBJ1-2; D remains ambiguous. Trimming cost V 3 bases and J 4 bases, with 12 bases left between them. CDR3 size: 13 residues. The V gene's germline CDR1 is GTSNPN and CDR2 SVGIG (reference sequence).

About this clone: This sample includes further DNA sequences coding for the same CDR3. The DNA of the CDR3 is TGTGCCAGCAGTTTGGGGGGTAACTATGGCTACACCTTC. Encoded protein: CASSLGGNYGYTF. The V call is TRBV12-3 or TRBV12-4, the J call TRBJ1-2; perhaps TRBD1 as D (5 bases). This CDR3 has 13 residues. Trimming left V 3 bases short and J 1 base short, with 6 bases between.